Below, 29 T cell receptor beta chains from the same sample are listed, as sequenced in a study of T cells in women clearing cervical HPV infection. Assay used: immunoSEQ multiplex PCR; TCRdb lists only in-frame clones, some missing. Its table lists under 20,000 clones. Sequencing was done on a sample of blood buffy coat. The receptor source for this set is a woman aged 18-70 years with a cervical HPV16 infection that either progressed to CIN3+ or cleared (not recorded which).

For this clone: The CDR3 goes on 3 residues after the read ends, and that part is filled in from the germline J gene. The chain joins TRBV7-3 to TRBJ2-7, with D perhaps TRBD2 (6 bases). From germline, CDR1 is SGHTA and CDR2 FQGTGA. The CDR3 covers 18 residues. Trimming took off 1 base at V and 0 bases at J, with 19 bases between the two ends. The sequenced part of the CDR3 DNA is TGTGCCAGCAGCTTAATTCGGTTTCGGCGGGGCATCTCCTACGAG. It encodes CASSLIRFRRGISYE. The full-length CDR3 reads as CASSLIRFRRGISYEQYF.

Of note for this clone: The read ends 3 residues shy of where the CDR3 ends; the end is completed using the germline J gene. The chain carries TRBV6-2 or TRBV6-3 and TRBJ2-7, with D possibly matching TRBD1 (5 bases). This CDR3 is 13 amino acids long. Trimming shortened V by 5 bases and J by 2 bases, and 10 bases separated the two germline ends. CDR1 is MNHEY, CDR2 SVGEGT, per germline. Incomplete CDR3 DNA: TGTGCCAGCAGTACCCAGGGCACCTACGAG. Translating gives CASSTQGTYE. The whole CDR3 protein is CASSTQGTYEQYF.

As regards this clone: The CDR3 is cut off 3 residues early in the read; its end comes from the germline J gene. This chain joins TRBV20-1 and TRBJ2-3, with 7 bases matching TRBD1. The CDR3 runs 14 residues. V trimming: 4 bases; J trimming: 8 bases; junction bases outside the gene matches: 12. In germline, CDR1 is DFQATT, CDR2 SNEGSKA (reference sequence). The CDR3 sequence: CSATGQPGGGTQYF. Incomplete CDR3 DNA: TGCAGTGCTACCGGACAGCCAGGGGGTGGTACG.

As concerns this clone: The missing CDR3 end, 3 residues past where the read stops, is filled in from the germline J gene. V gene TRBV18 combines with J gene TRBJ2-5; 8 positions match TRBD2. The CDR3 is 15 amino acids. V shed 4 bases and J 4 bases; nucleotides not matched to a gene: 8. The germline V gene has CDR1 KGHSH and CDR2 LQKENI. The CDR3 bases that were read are TGTGCCAGCTCACAGAGCGGGGGAAGGGTAGAGACC. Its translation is CASSQSGGRVET. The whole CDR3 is CASSQSGGRVETQYF.

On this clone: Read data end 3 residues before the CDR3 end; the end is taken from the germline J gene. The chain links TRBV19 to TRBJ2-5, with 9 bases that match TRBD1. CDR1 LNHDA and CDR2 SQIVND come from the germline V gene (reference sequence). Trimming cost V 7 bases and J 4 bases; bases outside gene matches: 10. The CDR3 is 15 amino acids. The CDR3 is CASTSRGQGGETQYF. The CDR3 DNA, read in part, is TGTGCCAGTACCTCCAGGGGACAGGGAGGAGAGACC.

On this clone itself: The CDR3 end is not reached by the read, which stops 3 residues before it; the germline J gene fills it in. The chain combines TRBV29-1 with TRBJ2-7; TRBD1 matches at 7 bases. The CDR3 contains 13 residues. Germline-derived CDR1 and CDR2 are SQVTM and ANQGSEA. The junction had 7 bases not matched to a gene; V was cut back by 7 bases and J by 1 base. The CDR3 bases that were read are TGCAGCGGAACAGGGGTGGGGTCCTACGAG. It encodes CSGTGVGSYE. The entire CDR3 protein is CSGTGVGSYEQYF.

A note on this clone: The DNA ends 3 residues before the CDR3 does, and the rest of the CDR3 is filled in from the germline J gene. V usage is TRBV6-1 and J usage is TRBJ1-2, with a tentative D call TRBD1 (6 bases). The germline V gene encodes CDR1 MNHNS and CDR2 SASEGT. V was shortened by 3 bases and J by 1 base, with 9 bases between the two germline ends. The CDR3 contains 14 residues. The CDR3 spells CASSDGTYNYGYTF. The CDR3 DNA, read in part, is TGTGCCAGCAGTGACGGGACATATAACTATGGC.

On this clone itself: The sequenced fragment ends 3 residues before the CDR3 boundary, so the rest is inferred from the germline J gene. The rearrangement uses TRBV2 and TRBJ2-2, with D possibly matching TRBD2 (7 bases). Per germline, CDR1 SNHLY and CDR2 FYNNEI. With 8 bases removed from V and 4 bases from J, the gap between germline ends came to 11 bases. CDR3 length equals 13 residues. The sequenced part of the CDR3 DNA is TGTGCCAGCGGGGGGGGGCCCACCGGGGAG. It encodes CASGGGPTGE. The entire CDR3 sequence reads CASGGGPTGELFF.

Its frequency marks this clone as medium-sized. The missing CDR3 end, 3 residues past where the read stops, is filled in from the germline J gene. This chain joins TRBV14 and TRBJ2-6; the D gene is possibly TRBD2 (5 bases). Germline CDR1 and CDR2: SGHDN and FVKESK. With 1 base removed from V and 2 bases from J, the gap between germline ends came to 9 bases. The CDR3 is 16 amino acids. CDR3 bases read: TGTGCCAGCAGCCAAGTAAGAGGGCCTGGGGCCAACGTC. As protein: CASSQVRGPGANV. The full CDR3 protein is CASSQVRGPGANVLTF.

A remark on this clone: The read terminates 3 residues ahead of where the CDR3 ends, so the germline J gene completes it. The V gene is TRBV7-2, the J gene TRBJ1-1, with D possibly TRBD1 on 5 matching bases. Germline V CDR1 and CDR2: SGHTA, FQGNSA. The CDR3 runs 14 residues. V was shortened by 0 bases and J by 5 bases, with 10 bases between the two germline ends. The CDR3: CASSLATKGTEAFF. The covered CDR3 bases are TGTGCCAGCAGCTTAGCTACAAAGGGGACTGAA.

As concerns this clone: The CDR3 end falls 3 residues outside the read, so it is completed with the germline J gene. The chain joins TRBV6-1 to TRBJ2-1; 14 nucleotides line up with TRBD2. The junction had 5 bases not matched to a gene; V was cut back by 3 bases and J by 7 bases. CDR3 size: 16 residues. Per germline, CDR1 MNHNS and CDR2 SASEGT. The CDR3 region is CASSEGLAGAGNEQFF. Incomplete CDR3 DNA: TGTGCCAGCAGTGAGGGACTAGCGGGGGCAGGGAATGAG.

The CDR3 sequence: CASSPGSFGTSNEKLFF. The DNA read from the CDR3 is TGTGCCAGTAGTCCCGGGTCCTTCGGGACATCGAATGAAAAA. This chain connects TRBV19 to TRBJ1-4; D is possibly TRBD1 (6 bases). Sequencing ends 3 residues short of the CDR3 end; the germline J gene provides the rest. Germline assignment: CDR1 LNHDA and CDR2 SQIVND (reference sequence). Trimming pared 5 bases from V and 5 bases from J, leaving 21 bases between. The CDR3 covers 17 residues.

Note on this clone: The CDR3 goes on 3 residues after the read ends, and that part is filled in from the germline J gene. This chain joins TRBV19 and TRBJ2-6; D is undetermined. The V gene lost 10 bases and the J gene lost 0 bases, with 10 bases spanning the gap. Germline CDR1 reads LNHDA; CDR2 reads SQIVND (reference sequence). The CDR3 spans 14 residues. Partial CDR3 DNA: TGTGCCACCCTAGAAGACTCTGGGGCCAACGTC. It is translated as CATLEDSGANV. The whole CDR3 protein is CATLEDSGANVLTF.

The CDR3 bases that were read are TGTGCCAGCAGTGAGCTCGACAGGAAGGATTCACCC. It specifies CASSELDRKDSP. The entire CDR3 sequence reads CASSELDRKDSPLHF. This chain links TRBV2 with TRBJ1-6; D might be TRBD1 (6 bases). The read halts 3 residues ahead of the CDR3 end, with the missing end drawn from the germline J gene. The CDR3 consists of 15 residues. In germline, CDR1 is SNHLY, CDR2 FYNNEI. Trimming took 3 bases from V and 8 from J, leaving 14 bases between them. The whole variable domain, remainder taken from reference TRBV2 and TRBJ1-6, is EPEVTQTPSHQVTQMGQEVILRCVPISNHLYFYWYRQILGQKVEFLVSFYNNEISEKSEIFDDQFSVERPDGSNFTLKIRSTKLEDSAMYFCASSELDRKDSPLHFGNGTRLTVT.

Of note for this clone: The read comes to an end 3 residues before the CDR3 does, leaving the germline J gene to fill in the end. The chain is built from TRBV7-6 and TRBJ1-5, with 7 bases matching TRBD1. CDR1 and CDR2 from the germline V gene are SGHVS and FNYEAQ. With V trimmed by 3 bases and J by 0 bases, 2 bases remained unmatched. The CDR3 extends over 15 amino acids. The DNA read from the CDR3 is TGTGCCAGCAGCTTTGGGACAGATAGCAATCAGCCC. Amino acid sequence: CASSFGTDSNQP. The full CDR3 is CASSFGTDSNQPQHF.

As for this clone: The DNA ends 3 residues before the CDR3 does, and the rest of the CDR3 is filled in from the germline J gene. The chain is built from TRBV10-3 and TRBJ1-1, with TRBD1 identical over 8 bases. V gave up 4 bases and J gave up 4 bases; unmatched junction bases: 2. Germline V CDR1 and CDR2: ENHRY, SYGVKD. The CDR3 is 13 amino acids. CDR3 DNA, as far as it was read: TGTGCCATCAGTGGACAGGGGACCACTGAA. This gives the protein CAISGQGTTE. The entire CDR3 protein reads CAISGQGTTEAFF.

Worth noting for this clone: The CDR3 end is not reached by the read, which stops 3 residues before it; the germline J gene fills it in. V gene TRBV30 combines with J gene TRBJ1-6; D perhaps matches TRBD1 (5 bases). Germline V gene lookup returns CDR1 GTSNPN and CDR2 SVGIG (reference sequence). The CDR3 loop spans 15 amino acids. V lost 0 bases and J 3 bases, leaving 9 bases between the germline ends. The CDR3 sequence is CAWSVRRVYNSPLHF. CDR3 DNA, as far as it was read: TGTGCCTGGAGTGTACGCAGGGTCTATAATTCACCC.

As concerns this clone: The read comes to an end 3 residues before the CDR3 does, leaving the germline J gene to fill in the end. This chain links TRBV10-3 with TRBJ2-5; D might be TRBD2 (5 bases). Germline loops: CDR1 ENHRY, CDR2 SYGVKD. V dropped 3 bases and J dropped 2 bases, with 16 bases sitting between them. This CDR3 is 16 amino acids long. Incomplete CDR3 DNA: TGTGCCATCAGTGACTCTTGGGGAGCGGTACAAGAGACC. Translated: CAISDSWGAVQET. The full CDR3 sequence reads CAISDSWGAVQETQYF.

Incomplete CDR3 DNA: TGTGCCTGGAGTGCCCCTGGGACAGGGGGCCAAGATACG. Residues: CAWSAPGTGGQDT. The CDR3 in full is CAWSAPGTGGQDTQYF. The chain carries TRBV30 and TRBJ2-3; TRBD1 matches 12 bases. The CDR3 extends 3 residues past the end of the read, so its final part is completed from the germline J gene. This CDR3 comprises 16 residues. CDR1 GTSNPN and CDR2 SVGIG come from the germline V gene (reference sequence). V dropped 1 base and J dropped 5; count of bases not matched to a gene: 7.

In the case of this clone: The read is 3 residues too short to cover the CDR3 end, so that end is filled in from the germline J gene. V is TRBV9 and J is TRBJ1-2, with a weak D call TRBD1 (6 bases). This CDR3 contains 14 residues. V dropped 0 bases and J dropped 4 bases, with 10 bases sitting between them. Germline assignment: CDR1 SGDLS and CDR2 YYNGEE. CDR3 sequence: CASSVAGEGYGYTF. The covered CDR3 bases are TGTGCCAGCAGCGTAGCAGGGGAGGGCTATGGC.

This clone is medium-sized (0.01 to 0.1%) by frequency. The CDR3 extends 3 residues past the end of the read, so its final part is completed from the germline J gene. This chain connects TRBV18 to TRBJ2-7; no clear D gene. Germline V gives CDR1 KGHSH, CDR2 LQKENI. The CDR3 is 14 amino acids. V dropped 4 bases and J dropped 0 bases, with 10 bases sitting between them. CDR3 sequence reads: CASSLEQTSYEQYF. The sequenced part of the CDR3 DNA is TGTGCCAGCTCACTCGAACAGACCTCCTACGAG.

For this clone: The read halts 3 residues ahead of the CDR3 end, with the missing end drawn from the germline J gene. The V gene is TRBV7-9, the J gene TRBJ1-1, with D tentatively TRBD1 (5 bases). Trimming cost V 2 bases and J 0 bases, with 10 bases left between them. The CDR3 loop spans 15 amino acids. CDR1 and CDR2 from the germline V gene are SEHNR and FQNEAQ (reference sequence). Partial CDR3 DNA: TGTGCCAGCAGCTTATCCAGGGATATGAACACTGAA. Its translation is CASSLSRDMNTE. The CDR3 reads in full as CASSLSRDMNTEAFF.

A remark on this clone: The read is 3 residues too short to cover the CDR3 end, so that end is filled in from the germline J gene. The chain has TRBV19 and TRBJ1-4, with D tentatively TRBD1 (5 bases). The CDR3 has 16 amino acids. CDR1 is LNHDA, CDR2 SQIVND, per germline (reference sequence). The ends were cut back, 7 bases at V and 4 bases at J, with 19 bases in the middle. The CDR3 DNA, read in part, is TGTGCCAGTAATGGGGCTGCGCGGGGATTTAATGAAAAA. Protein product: CASNGAARGFNEK. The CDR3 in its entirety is CASNGAARGFNEKLFF.

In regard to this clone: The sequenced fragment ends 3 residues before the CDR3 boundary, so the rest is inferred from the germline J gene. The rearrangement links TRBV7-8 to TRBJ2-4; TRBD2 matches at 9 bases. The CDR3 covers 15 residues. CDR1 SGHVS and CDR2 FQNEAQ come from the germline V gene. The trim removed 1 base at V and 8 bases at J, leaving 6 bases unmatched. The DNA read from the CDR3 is TGTGCCAGCAGCTTAGATCAGCGGGGGGCGGACATT. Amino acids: CASSLDQRGADI. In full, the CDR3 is CASSLDQRGADIQYF.

CDR3 protein: CASTGGDTQYF. Incomplete CDR3 DNA: TGTGCCAGCACTGGAGGGGATACG. This sequence joins TRBV2 and TRBJ2-3; D is possibly TRBD2 (6 bases). The read finishes 3 residues shy of the CDR3 end, and the germline J gene is used to complete it. Trimming cost V 7 bases and J 6 bases, with 8 bases left between them. This CDR3 contains 11 residues. The germline V gene has CDR1 SNHLY and CDR2 FYNNEI.

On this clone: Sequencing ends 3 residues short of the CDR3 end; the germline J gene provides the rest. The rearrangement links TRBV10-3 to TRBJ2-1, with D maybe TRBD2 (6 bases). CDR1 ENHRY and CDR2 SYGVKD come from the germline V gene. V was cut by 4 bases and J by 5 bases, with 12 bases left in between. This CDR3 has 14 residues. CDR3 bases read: TGTGCCATCAGTGGAGGGGACTTACACAATGAG. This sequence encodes CAISGGDLHNE. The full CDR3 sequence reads CAISGGDLHNEQFF.

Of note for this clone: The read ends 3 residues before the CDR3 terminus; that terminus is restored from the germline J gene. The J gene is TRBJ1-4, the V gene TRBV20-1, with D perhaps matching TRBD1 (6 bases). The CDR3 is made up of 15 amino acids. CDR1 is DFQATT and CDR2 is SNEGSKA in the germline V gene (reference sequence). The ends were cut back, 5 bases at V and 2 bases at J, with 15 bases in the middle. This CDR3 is CSAVETGITNEKLFF. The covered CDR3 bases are TGCAGTGCTGTAGAAACAGGGATTACTAATGAAAAA.

Partial CDR3 DNA: TGTGCCAGCAGTTTAGGGGACAGGGGTGTCTACGAG. It encodes CASSLGDRGVYE. The CDR3 reads in full as CASSLGDRGVYEQYF. J is TRBJ2-7 and V is TRBV12-3 or TRBV12-4; 10 bases align to TRBD1. The observed sequence ends 3 residues before the CDR3 terminus, with the missing tail filled in from the germline J gene. The CDR3 sequence is 15 residues long. V lost 1 base, J lost 3 bases, and 3 bases stayed unmatched.

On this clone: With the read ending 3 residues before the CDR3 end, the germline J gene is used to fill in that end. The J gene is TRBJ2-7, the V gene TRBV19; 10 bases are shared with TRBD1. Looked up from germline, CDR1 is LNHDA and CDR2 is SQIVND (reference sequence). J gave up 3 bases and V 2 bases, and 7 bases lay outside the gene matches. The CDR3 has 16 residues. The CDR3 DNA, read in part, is TGTGCCAGTAGTATAATTGGGACAGGGGAGCACTACGAG. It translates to CASSIIGTGEHYE. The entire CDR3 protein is CASSIIGTGEHYEQYF.